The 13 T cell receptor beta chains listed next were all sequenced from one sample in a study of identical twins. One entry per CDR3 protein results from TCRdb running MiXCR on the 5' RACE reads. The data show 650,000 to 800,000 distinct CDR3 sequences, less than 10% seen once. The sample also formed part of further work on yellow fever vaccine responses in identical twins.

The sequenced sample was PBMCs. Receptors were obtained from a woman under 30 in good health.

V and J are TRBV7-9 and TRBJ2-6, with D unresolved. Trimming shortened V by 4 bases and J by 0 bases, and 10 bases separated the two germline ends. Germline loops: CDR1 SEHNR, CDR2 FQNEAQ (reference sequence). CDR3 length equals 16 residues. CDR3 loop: CASSSLEASGANVLTF. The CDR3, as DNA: TGTGCCAGCAGCTCCCTTGAAGCCTCTGGGGCCAACGTCCTGACTTTC.

DNA of the CDR3: TGCGCCAGCAGCCTAGGACAGACGCCACAGTATTTT. This sequence encodes CASSLGQTPQYF. The chain has TRBV5-1 and TRBJ2-3, with D tentatively TRBD1 (6 bases). Germline lookup yields CDR1 SGHRS and CDR2 YFSETQ. The CDR3 has 12 residues. Trimming took off 4 bases at V and 12 bases at J, with 15 bases between the two ends.

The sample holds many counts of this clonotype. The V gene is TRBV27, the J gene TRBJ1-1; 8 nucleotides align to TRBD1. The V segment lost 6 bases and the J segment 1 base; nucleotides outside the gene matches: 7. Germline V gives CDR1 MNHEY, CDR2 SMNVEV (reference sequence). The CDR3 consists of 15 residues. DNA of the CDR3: TGTGCCAGCAGCCCCGGGACAGGTGCGAACACTGAAGCTTTCTTT. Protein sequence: CASSPGTGANTEAFF.

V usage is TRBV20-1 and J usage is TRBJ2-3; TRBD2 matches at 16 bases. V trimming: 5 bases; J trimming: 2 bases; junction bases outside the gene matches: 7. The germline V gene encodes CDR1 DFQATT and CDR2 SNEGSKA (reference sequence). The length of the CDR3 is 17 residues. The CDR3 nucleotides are TGCAGTGCTGGGACTAGCGGGGGGGCTCCTGCCACAGATACGCAGTATTTT. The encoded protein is CSAGTSGGAPATDTQYF.

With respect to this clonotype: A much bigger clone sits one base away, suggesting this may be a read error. For the CDR3, the DNA is TGCGCCAGCAGCTCCGATGGCGGGGGGTCGCAGACCCAGTACTTC. It yields the protein CASSSDGGGSQTQYF. This rearrangement joins TRBV5-1 to TRBJ2-5; the match to TRBD2 covers 8 bases. Per the germline V gene, CDR1 is SGHRS and CDR2 is YFSETQ. This CDR3 has 15 amino acids. J lost 6 bases, V lost 3 bases, and 10 bases had no gene match. Using reference TRBV5-1 and TRBJ2-5 for the parts outside the CDR3, the full variable domain is KAGVTQTPRYLIKTRGQQVTLSCSPISGHRSVSWYQQTPGQGLQFLFEYFSETQRNKGNFPGRFSGRQFSNSRSEMNVSTLELGDSALYLCASSSDGGGSQTQYFGPGTRLLVL.

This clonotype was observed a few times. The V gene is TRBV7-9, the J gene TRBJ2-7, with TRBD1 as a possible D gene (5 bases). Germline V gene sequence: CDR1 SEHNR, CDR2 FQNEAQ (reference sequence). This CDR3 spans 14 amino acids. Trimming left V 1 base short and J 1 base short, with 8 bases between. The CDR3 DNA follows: TGTGCCAGCAGCTTAGTCGACAGATCCTACGAGCAGTACTTC. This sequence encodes CASSLVDRSYEQYF.

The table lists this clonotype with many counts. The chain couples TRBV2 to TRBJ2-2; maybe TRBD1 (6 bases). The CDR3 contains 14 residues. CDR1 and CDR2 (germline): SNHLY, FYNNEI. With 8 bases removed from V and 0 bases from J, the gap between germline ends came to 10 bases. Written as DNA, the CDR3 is TGTGCCAGCCAGGGGCCGACGAACACCGGGGAGCTGTTTTTT. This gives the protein CASQGPTNTGELFF. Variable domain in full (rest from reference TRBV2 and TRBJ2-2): EPEVTQTPSHQVTQMGQEVILRCVPISNHLYFYWYRQILGQKVEFLVSFYNNEISEKSEIFDDQFSVERPDGSNFTLKIRSTKLEDSAMYFCASQGPTNTGELFFGEGSRLTVL.

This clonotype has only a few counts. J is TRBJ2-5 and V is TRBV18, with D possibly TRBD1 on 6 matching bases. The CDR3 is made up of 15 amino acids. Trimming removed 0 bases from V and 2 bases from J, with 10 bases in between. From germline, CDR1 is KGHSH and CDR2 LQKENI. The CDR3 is CASSPPRGQQETQYF. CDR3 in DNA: TGTGCCAGCTCACCACCCCGCGGACAGCAAGAGACCCAGTACTTC.

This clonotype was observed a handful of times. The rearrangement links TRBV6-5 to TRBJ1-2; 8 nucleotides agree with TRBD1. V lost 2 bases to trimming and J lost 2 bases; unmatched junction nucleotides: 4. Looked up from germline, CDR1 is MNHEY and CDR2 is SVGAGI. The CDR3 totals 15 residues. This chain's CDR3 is CASSYRTGSNYGYTF. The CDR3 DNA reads TGTGCCAGCAGTTACCGGACAGGGAGCAACTATGGCTACACCTTC.

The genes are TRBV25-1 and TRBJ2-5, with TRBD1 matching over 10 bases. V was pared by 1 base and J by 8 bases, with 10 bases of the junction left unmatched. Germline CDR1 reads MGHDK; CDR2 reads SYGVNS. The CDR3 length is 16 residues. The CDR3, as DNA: TGTGCCAGCAGTGAATCGGACAGGGGGAACGCGATAACCCAGTACTTC. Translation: CASSESDRGNAITQYF.

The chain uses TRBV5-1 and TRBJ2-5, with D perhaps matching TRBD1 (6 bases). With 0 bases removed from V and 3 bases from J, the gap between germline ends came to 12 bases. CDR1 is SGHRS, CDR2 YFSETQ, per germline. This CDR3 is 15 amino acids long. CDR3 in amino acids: CASSLGGTREETQYF. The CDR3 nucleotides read TGCGCCAGCAGCTTGGGGGGGACACGGGAAGAGACCCAGTACTTC.

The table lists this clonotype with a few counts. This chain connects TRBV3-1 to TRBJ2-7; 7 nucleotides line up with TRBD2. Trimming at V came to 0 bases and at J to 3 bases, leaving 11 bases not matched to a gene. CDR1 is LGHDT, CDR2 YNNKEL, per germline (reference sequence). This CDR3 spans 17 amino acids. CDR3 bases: TGTGCCAGCAGCCAAGAGATTGCGGTAGCGGGTAACTACGAGCAGTACTTC. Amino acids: CASSQEIAVAGNYEQYF.

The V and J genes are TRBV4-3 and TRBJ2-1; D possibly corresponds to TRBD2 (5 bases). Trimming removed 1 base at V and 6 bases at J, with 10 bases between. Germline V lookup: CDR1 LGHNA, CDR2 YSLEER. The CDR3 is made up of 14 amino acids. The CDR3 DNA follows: TGCGCCAGCAGCCAAGGGGCTAGCAGCAATGAGCAGTTCTTC. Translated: CASSQGASSNEQFF.